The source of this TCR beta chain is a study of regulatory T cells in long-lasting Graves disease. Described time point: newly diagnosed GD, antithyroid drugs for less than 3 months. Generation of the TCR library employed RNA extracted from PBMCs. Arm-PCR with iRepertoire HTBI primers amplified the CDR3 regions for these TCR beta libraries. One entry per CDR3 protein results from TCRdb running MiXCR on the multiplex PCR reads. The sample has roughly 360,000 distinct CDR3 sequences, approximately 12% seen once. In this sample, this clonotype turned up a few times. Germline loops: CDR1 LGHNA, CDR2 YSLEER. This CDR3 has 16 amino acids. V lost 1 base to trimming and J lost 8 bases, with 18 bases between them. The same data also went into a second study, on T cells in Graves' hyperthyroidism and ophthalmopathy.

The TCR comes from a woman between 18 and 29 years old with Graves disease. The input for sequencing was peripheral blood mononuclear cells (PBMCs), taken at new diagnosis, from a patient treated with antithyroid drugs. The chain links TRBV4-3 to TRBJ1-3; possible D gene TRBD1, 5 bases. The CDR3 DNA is TGCGCCAGCAGCCAAGGGTCCGGAGCTCAGGGAGACACCATATATTTT. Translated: CASSQGSGAQGDTIYF.